This T cell receptor (beta chain) was captured by sequencing in a study of early T cells in non-severe SARS-CoV-2 infection (dated by TCRdb to about 2021). The study in broad terms: Bulk RNA from unsorted whole blood was used for TCR sequencing, so alpha and beta chains could not be paired. Overall results and qualifications from the work: VDJdb matching was skewed toward anti-spike CD8 responses and likely underestimated virus-specific expansions by missing private and CD4 specificities.

The germline V gene specifies MDHEN as CDR1 and SYDVKM as CDR2. From its cysteine to its phenylalanine, the CDR3 spans 12 amino acids. The only DNA kept is the CDR3, 36 bases in frame from the first base. Trimming at the junction amounts to 6 bases on V and 14 bases on J, and the germline ends lie 16 bases apart. This clonotype has a single count. It has no known antigen specificity. No clone much larger than this one lies a single base away; base qualities are absent. Evidence from one read is weak. This was a case-control study nested in a cohort of healthcare workers in London, UK, who had nasopharyngeal swab PCR tests and blood samples taken every week. Healthcare workers were recruited between 23 and 31 March 2020, during the week of the UK lockdown, and were followed weekly for up to about 16 weeks. The library relied on 5' RACE. TCRdb records NextSeq 500 as the sequencer. In the TCR library protocol, unique molecular identifiers were attached to individual cDNA molecules to correct for PCR bias and sequencing error. Sequencing covered both TCR alpha and beta chains, and within each sample the abundances of alpha and beta sequences were tightly co-correlated. The paper's processing steps were these. V gene, J gene and CDR3 annotation of TCR sequences was performed with Decombinator V4. Expanded TCRs were defined as changing significantly between any two time points under a Poisson model with p below 0.0001. TCR abundances were normalised to the total number of TCRs sequenced in each sample and reported as counts per million. TRAV1-2 paired with TRAJ12, TRAJ20 or TRAJ33 defined MAIT TCRs, while TRAV10 paired with TRAJ18 defined iNKT TCRs. VDJdb, accessed 1 November 2021, was searched for CMV, EBV and SARS-CoV-2 annotated TCRs, excluding TCRs annotated for multiple antigens. TCRdb handled the public reads itself, with Q25 trimming in fastp and clone calling in MiXCR, and kept productive beta chains. Each CDR3 protein appears once, grouped with its most common genes and DNA. These V and J calls rely on TCRdb rather than the paper's analysis. The table for this sample lists 60,000 to 65,000 distinct CDR3 sequences; roughly an eighth of them were counted only once. The ten most abundant clones make up roughly 4% of the sample.

The receptor was isolated from an adult who was a healthcare worker with PCR-confirmed SARS-CoV-2 infection or an uninfected control (not recorded which). The material sequenced was whole blood. The V and J genes are TRBV28 and TRBJ1-4; no D gene call is confident. CDR3 sequence: CASRTARARLFF. The DNA sequence is TGTGCCAGCAGGACCGCTAGGGCGAGGCTGTTTTTT.